Sequencing of this T cell receptor beta chain was carried out in a study of blood T cell repertoires in COVID-19. Across the whole study: Collection of acute and convalescent COVID-19 samples took place in the United States, Italy and Spain. PBMCs, B-cell-depleted T cells, or T cells provided the cDNA or gDNA that made up the material.

The authors' processing: Nucleated cell number was recorded as an estimate derived from reference gene primer amplification. The method was immunoSEQ multiplex PCR; TCRdb's version includes in-frame clones alone and lacks a portion of them. That table supplies the V and J calls and clone size; D and trimming were determined from the DNA. The sample lists about 260,000 clones, approximately 87% occurring once. The clonotype comes from a woman between 40 and 50 years old who had recovered from COVID-19. The sample comprised peripheral blood.

The CDR3 loop is CASSAQGGSYNEQFF. The CDR3 DNA reads TGTGCCAGCAGCGCTCAGGGGGGTTCCTACAATGAGCAGTTCTTC. The rearrangement joins TRBV9 to TRBJ2-1, with a tentative D call TRBD1 (7 bases). Trimming left V 3 bases short and J 1 base short, with 11 bases between. The germline V gene has CDR1 SGDLS and CDR2 YYNGEE. CDR3 length equals 15 residues.